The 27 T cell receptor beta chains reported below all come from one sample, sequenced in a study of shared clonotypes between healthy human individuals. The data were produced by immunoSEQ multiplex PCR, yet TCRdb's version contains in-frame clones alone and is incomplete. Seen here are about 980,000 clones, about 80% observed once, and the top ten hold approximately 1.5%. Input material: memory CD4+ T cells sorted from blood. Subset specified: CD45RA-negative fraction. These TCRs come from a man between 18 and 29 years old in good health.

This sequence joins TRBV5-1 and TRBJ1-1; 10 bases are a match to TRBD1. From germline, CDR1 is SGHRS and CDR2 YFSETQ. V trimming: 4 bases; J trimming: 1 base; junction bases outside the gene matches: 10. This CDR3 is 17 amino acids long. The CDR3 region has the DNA TGCGCCAGCAGCCCCCCAGGGACAGGGGCGGGGAACACTGAAGCTTTCTTT. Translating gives CASSPPGTGAGNTEAFF.

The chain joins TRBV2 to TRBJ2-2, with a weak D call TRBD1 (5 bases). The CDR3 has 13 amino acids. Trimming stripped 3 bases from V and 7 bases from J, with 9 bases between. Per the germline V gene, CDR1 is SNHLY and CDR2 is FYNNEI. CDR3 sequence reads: CASSEQGIGELFF. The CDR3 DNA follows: TGTGCCAGCAGTGAGCAGGGAATCGGGGAGCTGTTTTTT.

CDR3 amino acids: CASSEVFPGANVLTF. For the CDR3, the DNA is TGTGCCAGCAGTGAAGTATTCCCTGGGGCCAACGTCCTGACTTTC. The chain couples TRBV25-1 to TRBJ2-6; no firm D call. This CDR3 region has 15 residues. V was cut by 2 bases and J by 2 bases, with 7 bases left in between. In germline, CDR1 is MGHDK, CDR2 SYGVNS.

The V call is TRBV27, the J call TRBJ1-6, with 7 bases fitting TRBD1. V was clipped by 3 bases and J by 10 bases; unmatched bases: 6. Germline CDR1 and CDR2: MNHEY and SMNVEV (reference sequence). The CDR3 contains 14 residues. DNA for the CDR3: TGTGCCAGCAGTTTTTTACAGGGGAAGTCACCCCTCCACTTT. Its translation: CASSFLQGKSPLHF.

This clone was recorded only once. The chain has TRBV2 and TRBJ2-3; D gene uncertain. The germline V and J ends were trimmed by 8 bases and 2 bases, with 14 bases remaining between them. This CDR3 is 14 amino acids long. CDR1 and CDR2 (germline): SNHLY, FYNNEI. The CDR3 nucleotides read TGTGCCAGCGTGAGACTTAGCCCCACAGATACGCAGTATTTT. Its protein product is CASVRLSPTDTQYF.

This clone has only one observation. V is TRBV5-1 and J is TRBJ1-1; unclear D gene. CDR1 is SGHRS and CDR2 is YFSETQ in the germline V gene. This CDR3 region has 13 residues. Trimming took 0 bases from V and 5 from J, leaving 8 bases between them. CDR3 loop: CASSLAVRTEAFF. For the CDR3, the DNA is TGCGCCAGCAGCTTGGCCGTCAGAACTGAAGCTTTCTTT.

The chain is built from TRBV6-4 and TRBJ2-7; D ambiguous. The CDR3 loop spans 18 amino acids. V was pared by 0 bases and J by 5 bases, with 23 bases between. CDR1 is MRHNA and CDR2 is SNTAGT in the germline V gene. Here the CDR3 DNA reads TGTGCCAGCAGTGACTCGGCGACCCCCGAAAGGCCCTTTGACGAGCAGTACTTC. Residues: CASSDSATPERPFDEQYF.

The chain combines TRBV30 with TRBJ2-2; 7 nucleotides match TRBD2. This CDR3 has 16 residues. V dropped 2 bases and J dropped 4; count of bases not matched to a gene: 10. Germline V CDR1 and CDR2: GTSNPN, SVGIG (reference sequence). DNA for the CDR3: TGTGCCTGGAGTAACCCCCGGCGGGAGTTCACCGGGGAGCTGTTTTTT. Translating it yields CAWSNPRREFTGELFF.

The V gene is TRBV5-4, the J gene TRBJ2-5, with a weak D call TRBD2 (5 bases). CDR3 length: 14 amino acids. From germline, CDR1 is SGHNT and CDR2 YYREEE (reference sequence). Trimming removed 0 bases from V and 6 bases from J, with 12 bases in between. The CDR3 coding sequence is TGTGCCAGCAGCTTGGCAGGAGGTAAGAAGACCCAGTACTTC. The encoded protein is CASSLAGGKKTQYF.

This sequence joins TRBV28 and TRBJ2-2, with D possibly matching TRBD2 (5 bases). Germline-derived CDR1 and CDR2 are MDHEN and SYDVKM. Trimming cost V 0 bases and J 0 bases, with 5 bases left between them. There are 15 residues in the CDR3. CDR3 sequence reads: CASSLWGANTGELFF. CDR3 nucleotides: TGTGCCAGCAGTTTATGGGGAGCGAACACCGGGGAGCTGTTTTTT.

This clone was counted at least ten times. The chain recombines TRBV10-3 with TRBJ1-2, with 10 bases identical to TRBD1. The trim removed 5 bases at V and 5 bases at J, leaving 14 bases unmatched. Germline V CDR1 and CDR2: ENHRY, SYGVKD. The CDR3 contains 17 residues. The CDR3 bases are TGTGCCATCAGTTCCGGGACAGGGGACTGGTACCGTTATGGCTACACCTTC. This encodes CAISSGTGDWYRYGYTF.

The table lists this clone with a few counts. In nucleotides, the CDR3 is TGTGCCAGCAGTCTAAACCGGGACAGGAACACTGAAGCTTTCTTT. Encoded protein: CASSLNRDRNTEAFF. The chain links TRBV27 to TRBJ1-1; 7 bases line up with TRBD1. The CDR3 consists of 15 residues. The ends lost 5 bases at V and 1 base at J; junction bases unmatched: 7. Per germline, CDR1 MNHEY and CDR2 SMNVEV (reference sequence).

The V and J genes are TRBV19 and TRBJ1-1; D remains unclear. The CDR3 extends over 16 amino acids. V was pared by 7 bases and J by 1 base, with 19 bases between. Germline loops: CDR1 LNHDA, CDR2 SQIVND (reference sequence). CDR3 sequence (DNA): TGTGCCAGTACCCGATCCCGGGTCAGAGAGAACACTGAAGCTTTCTTT. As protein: CASTRSRVRENTEAFF.

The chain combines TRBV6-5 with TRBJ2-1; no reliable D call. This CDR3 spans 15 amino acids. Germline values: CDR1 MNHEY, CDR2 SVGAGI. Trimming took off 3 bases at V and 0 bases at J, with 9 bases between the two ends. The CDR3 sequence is CASSYVTSSYNEQFF. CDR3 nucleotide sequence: TGTGCCAGCAGTTATGTCACGAGCTCCTACAATGAGCAGTTCTTC.

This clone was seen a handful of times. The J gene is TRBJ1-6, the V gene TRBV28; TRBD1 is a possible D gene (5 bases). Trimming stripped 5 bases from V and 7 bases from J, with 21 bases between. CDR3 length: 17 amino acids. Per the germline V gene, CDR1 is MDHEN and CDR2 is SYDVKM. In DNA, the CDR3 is TGTGCCAGCAGTAGGGTAAGGGCCAGGGCGGAAAATTCACCCCTCCACTTT. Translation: CASSRVRARAENSPLHF.

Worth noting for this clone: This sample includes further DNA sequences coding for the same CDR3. CDR3 DNA sequence: TGTGCCAGCAGCCCTGGGGGCGAGGAGACCCAGTACTTC. It codes for CASSPGGEETQYF. The chain employs TRBV5-6 and TRBJ2-5, with D maybe TRBD1 (6 bases). Germline V gene lookup returns CDR1 SGHDT and CDR2 YYEEEE. CDR3 length: 13 residues. The V gene lost 4 bases and the J gene lost 5 bases, with 12 bases spanning the gap.

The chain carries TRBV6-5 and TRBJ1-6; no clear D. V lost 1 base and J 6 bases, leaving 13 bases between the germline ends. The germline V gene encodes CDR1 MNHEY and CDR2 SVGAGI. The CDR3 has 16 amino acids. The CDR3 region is CASSYLGPRFNSPLHF. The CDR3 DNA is TGTGCCAGCAGTTACTTGGGTCCCCGTTTTAATTCACCCCTCCACTTT.

The CDR3 sequence is CASSPLSMRARGNTIYF. The CDR3 coding sequence is TGTGCCAGCAGCCCACTTAGTATGCGGGCGCGTGGAAACACCATATATTTT. This rearrangement joins TRBV7-8 to TRBJ1-3; the D is unclear. Germline V gives CDR1 SGHVS, CDR2 FQNEAQ. Trimming shortened V by 5 bases and J by 3 bases, and 20 bases separated the two germline ends. The CDR3 consists of 17 residues.

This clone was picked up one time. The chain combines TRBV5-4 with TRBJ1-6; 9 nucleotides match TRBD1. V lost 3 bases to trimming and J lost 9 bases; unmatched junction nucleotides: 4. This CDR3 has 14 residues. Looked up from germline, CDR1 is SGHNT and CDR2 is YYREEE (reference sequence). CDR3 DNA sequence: TGTGCCAGCAGCTCCGGGACAGGGACTTCACCCCTCCACTTT. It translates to CASSSGTGTSPLHF.

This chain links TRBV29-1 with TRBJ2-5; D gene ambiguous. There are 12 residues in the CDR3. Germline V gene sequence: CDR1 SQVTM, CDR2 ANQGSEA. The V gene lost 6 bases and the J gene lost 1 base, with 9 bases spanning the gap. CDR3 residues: CSVASAQETQYF. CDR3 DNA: TGCAGCGTCGCTTCGGCCCAAGAGACCCAGTACTTC.

The CDR3 sequence: CASNYRGTGELFF. CDR3 sequence (DNA): TGTGCAAGTAACTATAGGGGGACCGGGGAGCTGTTTTTT. The chain joins TRBV12-2 to TRBJ2-2; the table's D call, TRBD1, was not checked against the DNA. TRBV12-2 represents a pseudogene. This CDR3 contains 13 residues.

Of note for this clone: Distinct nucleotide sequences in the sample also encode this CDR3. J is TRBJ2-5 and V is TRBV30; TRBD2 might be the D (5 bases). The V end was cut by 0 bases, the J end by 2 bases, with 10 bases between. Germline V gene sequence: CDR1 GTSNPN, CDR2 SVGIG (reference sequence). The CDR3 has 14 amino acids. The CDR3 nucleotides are TGTGCCTGGAGTGTGGGGAGTGGACAAGAGACCCAGTACTTC. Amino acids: CAWSVGSGQETQYF.

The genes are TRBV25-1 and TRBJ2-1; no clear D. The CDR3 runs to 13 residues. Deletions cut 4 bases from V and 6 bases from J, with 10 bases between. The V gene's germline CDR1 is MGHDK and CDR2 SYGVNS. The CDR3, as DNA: TGTGCCAGCAGTGGGGCCGGGCGCAATGAGCAGTTCTTC. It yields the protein CASSGAGRNEQFF.

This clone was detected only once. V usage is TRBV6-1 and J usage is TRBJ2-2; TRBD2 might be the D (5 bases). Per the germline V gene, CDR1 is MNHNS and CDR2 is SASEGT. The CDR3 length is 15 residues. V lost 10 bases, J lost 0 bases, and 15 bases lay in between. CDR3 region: CATNTGNTNTGELFF. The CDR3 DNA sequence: TGTGCCACCAATACCGGGAATACGAACACCGGGGAGCTGTTTTTT.

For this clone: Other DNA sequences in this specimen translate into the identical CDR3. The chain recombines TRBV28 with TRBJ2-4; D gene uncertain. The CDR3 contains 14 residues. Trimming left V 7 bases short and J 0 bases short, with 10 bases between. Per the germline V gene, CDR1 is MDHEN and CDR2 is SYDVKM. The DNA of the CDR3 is TGTGCCAGCATTGGCGGTCTAGCCAAAAACATTCAGTACTTC. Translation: CASIGGLAKNIQYF.

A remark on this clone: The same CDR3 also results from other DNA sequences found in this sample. DNA of the CDR3: TGCGCCAGCAGCTTGGTGGGTCGGGAGACCCAGTACTTC. Its translation is CASSLVGRETQYF. The J gene is TRBJ2-5, the V gene TRBV5-1; no reliable D call. Deletions cut 0 bases from V and 5 bases from J, with 8 bases between. The CDR3 extends over 13 amino acids. The germline gives CDR1 SGHRS, CDR2 YFSETQ.

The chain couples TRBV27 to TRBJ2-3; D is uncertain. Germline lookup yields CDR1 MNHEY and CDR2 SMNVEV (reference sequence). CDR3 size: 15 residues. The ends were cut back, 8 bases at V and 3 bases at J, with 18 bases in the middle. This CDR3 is CASCKVAFNTDTQYF. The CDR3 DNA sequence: TGTGCCAGCTGTAAGGTGGCATTTAATACAGATACGCAGTATTTT.